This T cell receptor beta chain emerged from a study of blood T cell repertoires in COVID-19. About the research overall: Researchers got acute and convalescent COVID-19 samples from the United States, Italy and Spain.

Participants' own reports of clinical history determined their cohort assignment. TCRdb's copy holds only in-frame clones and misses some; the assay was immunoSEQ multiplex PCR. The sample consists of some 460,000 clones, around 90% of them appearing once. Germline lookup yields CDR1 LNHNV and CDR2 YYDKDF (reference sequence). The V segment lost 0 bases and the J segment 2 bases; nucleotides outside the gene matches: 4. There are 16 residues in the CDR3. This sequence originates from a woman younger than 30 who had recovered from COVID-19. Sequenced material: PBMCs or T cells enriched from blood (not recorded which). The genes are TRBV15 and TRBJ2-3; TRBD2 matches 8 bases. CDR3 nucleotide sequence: TGTGCCACCAGCAGAGATCGGGAGGGGACCACAGATACGCAGTATTTT. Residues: CATSRDREGTTDTQYF.